This T cell receptor (beta chain) was recovered during a study of Ad26.COV2.S vaccination and SARS-CoV-2 variants (dated by TCRdb to about 2021). Regarding the complete study: Vaccine-arm donors were drawn from COV1001, a multicentre, randomized, double-blind, placebo-controlled phase I-IIa trial of Ad26.COV2.S in healthy adults. The specificity and breadth of SARS-CoV-2-reactive T cell receptors after Ad26.COV2.S vaccination were assessed by TCRbeta repertoire sequencing. Throughout the experiments and outcome assessment, investigators stayed blinded to trial group allocation. Dosing of Ad26.COV2.S was intramuscular, at either 5x10^10 or 1x10^11 viral particles, delivered as one shot or as two shots spaced 56 days apart. The TCR-sequenced set comprised about 30 samples: about 19 Ad26.COV2.S vaccine recipients, 5 placebo recipients and 8 SARS-CoV-2 convalescent individuals. Participants in the trial were split at random into five groups of five each, receiving low-dose or high-dose Ad26.COV2.S once or twice, or else placebo on both occasions.

The germline V gene sets CDR1 to MGHDK and CDR2 to SYGVNS. Trimming costs V 3 bases and J 6 bases, and their ends lie 12 bases apart. The CDR3 covers 15 residues, taking in both the cysteine and the phenylalanine. Just the 45-base CDR3 DNA is kept, in frame starting at base 1. For this clone: Its antigen is unknown. The record has no base qualities; no much larger clone is one base away.

Interpreted using the paper, the treatment or condition label stands for: roughly 20 received Ad26.COV2.S at low or high dose, single or two shots; about five received placebo; per-sample allocation not given. For vaccine and placebo recipients, the sequenced repertoires came from samples collected on day 63 after the first injection. Cohort 1b enrolled 25 or so adults aged 18-55 years at a single site in Boston, USA, between 29 July and 7 August 2020. As a vaccine, Ad26.COV2.S was a replication-incompetent adenovirus type 26 vector that expressed a prefusion-stabilized SARS-CoV-2 spike protein derived from the original Wuhan strain. The study at large found these results: Higher spike-specific TCR breadth was observed in Ad26.COV2.S recipients than in placebo recipients (P = 0.0014). Comparing responses between vaccine doses or regimens was not something the study was powered to do. Comparable non-spike TCR breadth was observed between vaccine and placebo recipients, consistent with only spike being contained in the vaccine. Substantial breadth of spike-specific CD8+ and CD4+ T cell responses was reported after vaccination. The authors noted that the TCR breadth and depth analyses may have underestimated total T cell responses.

TCRbeta CDR3 regions were sequenced with the immunoSEQ Assay. After extraction, genomic DNA underwent amplification by bias-controlled multiplex PCR, followed by high-throughput sequencing. In the original analysis: To quantify the absolute abundance of each unique TCRbeta CDR3 region, sequences were collapsed and filtered. T cell fraction was estimated by normalizing TCRbeta template counts to usable DNA, with usable DNA measured through amplification of reference genes found in all nucleated cells. Repertoire TCRs were annotated as SARS-CoV-2-specific by exact matching of V gene, CDR3 amino acid sequence and J gene to a known reactive TCR set. The reference SARS-CoV-2 TCR set was derived from MIRA and filtered for enrichment in COVID-19-positive ImmuneCODE repertoires, a step that removed public or cross-reactive TCRs. Based on the MIRA antigens, annotated TCRs were further analysed at the level of specific ORF or position within ORF. Breadth was defined as the number of annotated unique rearrangements divided by the total number of unique productive rearrangements, and depth was defined as the summed frequency of the annotated unique rearrangements. TCR breadth was compared between groups using two-sided Wilcoxon rank-sum tests. TCRdb obtained this table from immuneACCESS and retained in-frame rearrangements with V and J assigned. These tables miss some clones; where compared with another copy, unresolved V genes account for less than half of the shortfall, and the remainder is unexplained. That table furnishes V, J and clone size, whereas the DNA furnished D and trimming. For this sample the table gives fewer than 600,000 clones, of which nearly 90% were detected only once. 1.5% to 2% of the sample is in the top ten clones.

The sequence was collected from a person between 18 and 59 years old who received the Ad26.COV2.S COVID-19 vaccine or a placebo. The V and J segments used are TRBV25-1 and TRBJ1-6, with no confidently assigned D gene. Sequenced material: peripheral blood, taken in a trial of Ad26.COV2.S vaccine versus placebo. The nucleotides read TGTGCCAGCAGTGATGGTGGGCGGACTAATTCACCCCTCCACTTT. It encodes CASSDGGRTNSPLHF. With the portions outside the CDR3 filled from the reference TRBV25-1 and TRBJ1-6 genes, the complete variable region becomes EADIYQTPRYLVIGTGKKITLECSQTMGHDKMYWYQQDPGMELHLIHYSYGVNSTEKGDLSSESTVSRIRTEHFPLTLESARPSHTSQYLCASSDGGRTNSPLHFGNGTRLTVT.